This T cell receptor (beta chain) was documented in a study of T cells in Graves' hyperthyroidism and ophthalmopathy. The authors obtained PBMCs from 10 ml of fresh peripheral blood. TCR beta CDR3 region amplification was performed from RNA transcripts. With the HTBI primer set, the TCR CDR3 went through a first round of RT-PCR. TCRdb used MiXCR to reprocess the multiplex PCR reads, holding one entry per CDR3 protein. The sample lists about 160,000 distinct CDR3 sequences, 8% to 9.5% seen once, with approximately 20% in the top ten. This CDR3 has 15 amino acids. The trim removed 9 bases at V and 2 bases at J, leaving 11 bases unmatched. Per the germline V gene, CDR1 is SNHLY and CDR2 is FYNNEI. This clonotype was detected a few times.

V is TRBV2 and J is TRBJ2-3, with 7 bases that match TRBD1. The sample taken for sequencing was blood. This clonotype was obtained from a woman under 30 with Graves' hyperthyroidism that later progressed to Graves' ophthalmopathy. The CDR3 coding sequence is TGTGCCAGTAAGGGGGCGGAAGGGCCCACAGATACGCAGTATTTT. Translated: CASKGAEGPTDTQYF.